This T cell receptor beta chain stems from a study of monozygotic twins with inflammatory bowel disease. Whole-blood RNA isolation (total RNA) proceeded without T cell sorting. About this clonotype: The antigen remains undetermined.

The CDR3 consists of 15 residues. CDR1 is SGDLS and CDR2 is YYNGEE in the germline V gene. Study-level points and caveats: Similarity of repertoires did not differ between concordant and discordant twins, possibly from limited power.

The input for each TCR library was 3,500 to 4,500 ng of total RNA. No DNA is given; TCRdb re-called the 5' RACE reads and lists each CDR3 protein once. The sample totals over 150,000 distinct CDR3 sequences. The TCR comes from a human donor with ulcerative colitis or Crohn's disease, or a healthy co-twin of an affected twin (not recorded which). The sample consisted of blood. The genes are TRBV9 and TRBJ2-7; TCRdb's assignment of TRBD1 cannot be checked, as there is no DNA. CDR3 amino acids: CASSVEGTGSYEQYF.